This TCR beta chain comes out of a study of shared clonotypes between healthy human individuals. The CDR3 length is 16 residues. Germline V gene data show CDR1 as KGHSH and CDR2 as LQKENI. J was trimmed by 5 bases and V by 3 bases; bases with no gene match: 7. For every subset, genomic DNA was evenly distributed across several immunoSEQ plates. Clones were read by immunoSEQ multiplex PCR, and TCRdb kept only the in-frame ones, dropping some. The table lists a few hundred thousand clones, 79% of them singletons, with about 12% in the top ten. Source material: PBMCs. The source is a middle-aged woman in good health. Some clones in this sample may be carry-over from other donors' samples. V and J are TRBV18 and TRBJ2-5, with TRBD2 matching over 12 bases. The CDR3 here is CASSPLTSGSRETQYF. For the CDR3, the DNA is TGTGCCAGCTCACCGTTGACTAGCGGGAGCAGGGAGACCCAGTACTTC.